This T cell receptor beta chain derives from a study of regulatory T cells in long-lasting Graves disease. The junction had 10 bases not matched to a gene; V was cut back by 4 bases and J by 7 bases. Germline loops: CDR1 DFQATT, CDR2 SNEGSKA (reference sequence). CDR3 length equals 17 residues. This sample's time point: newly diagnosed GD, antithyroid drugs for less than 3 months. From PBMCs, RNA was extracted and then used to make the TCR library. Library construction for TCR beta used iRepertoire HTBI primers and Arm-PCR of CDR3 regions. TCRdb processed the multiplex PCR reads anew with MiXCR; each CDR3 protein has one entry. The sample contains more than 300,000 distinct CDR3 sequences, 12% of which appear only once. This clonotype showed up many times. The same sample was also used in a study of T cells in Graves' hyperthyroidism and ophthalmopathy. That source reports: First-round RT-PCR with HTBI primers amplified the TCR CDR3 region.

The clonotype was recovered from a woman between 18 and 29 years old with Graves disease. Sequencing was performed on peripheral blood mononuclear cells (PBMCs), taken at new diagnosis, from a patient treated with antithyroid drugs. The rearrangement links TRBV20-1 to TRBJ2-1, with TRBD2 matching 16 bases. The CDR3 nucleotides read TGCAGTGCTAAGGGACTAGCGGGAGGGTTATTTGGGAATGAGCAGTTCTTC. This translates into CSAKGLAGGLFGNEQFF.